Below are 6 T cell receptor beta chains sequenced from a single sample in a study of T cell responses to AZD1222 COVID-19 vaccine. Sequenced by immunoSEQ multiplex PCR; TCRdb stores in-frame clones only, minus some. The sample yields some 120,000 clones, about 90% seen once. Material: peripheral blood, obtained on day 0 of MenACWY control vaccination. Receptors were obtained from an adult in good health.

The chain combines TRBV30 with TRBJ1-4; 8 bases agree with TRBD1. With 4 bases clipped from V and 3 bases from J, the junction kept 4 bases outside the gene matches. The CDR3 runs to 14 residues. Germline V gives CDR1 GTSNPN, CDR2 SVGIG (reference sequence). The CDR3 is CAWTGGSSNEKLFF. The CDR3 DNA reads TGTGCCTGGACAGGGGGCTCGTCTAATGAAAAACTGTTTTTT.

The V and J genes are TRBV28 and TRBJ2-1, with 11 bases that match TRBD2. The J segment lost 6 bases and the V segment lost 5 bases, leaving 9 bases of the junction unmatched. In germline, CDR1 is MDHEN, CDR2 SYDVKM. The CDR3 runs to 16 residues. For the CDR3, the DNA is TGTGCCAGCAGTCTACTAGCGGGAGTTTTTCGCAATGAGCAGTTCTTC. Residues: CASSLLAGVFRNEQFF.

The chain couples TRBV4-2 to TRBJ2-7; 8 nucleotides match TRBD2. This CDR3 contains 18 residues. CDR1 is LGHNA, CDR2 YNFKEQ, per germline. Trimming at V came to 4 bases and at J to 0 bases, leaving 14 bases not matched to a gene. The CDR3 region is CASSPRRGGREVSYEQYF. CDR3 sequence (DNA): TGTGCCAGCAGCCCAAGAAGAGGGGGGCGGGAGGTCTCCTACGAGCAGTACTTC.

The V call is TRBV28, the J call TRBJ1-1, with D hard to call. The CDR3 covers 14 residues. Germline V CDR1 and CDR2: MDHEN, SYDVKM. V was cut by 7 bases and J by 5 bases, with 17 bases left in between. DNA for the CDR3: TGTGCCAGCACCTACCCCGAAAGTGAAACTGAAGCTTTCTTT. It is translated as CASTYPESETEAFF.

CDR3 loop: CASSRRQGVSYNSPLHF. The CDR3 DNA sequence: TGCGCCAGCAGCCGTAGACAGGGGGTATCCTATAATTCACCCCTCCACTTT. The chain links TRBV5-1 to TRBJ1-6; 9 bases map to TRBD1. CDR1 and CDR2 from the germline V gene are SGHRS and YFSETQ. The CDR3 contains 17 residues. J gave up 1 base and V 4 bases, and 6 bases lay outside the gene matches.

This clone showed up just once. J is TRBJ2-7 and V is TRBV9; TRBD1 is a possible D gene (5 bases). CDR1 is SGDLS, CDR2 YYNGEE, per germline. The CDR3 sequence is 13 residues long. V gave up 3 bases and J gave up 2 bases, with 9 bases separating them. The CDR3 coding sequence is TGTGCCAGCAGCGAACAGGCGACCTACGAGCAGTACTTC. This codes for CASSEQATYEQYF.